Listed below are T cell receptor beta chains from one sample, sequenced in a study of blood T cell repertoires in COVID-19. Data came from immunoSEQ multiplex PCR; TCRdb stores just in-frame clones and leaves some out. The sample lists about 160,000 clones; less than 85% were seen once. Sample: peripheral blood. These receptors all come from a woman aged 40 to 55 with COVID-19, enrolled during active disease. The conserved cysteine and the conserved F or W are not part of the CDR3 here.

j_call,v_call,cdr3_aa
TRBJ2-5,TRBV11-2,ASSTTIMTGTQY
TRBJ1-3,TRBV19,ASSFSSVRGNTIY
TRBJ2-3,TRBV2,ASSEGGLSTDTQY
TRBJ2-5,TRBV3-1/TRBV3-2,ASSLRSRGETQY
TRBJ1-4,TRBV9,ASSVETDEKLF
TRBJ2-7,TRBV19,ASSMGGRATYEQY
TRBJ2-1,TRBV30,AWALGQSSYNEQF
TRBJ2-3,TRBV11-3,ASSLTGAGTDTQY
TRBJ2-1,TRBV7-6,ASSSGLAGDNEQF
TRBJ2-1,TRBV28,ASSFFGSSYNEQF
TRBJ2-3,TRBV11-1,ASSFTSGRADTQY
TRBJ2-7,TRBV18,ASSDQGTGDPYEQY
TRBJ2-6,TRBV18,ASSPLANSGANVLT
TRBJ1-6,TRBV2,ASTPGHLNSPLH
TRBJ2-3,TRBV3-1/TRBV3-2,ASSQSLGVGSSTDTQY
TRBJ2-5,TRBV7-7,ASSFTRDRGQETQY
TRBJ2-2,TRBV12-3/TRBV12-4,ASSPEGGAAF
TRBJ2-5,TRBV3-1/TRBV3-2,ASSQVSGAETQY
TRBJ1-2,TRBV2,ASSGALYYGYT
TRBJ2-1,TRBV18,ASSRDYGGNEQF
TRBJ2-7,TRBV7-9,ASSPDSALKEQY
TRBJ2-2,TRBV7-9,ASSLAGTERELF
TRBJ1-5,TRBV3-1/TRBV3-2,ASSQEGQAGQPQH
TRBJ1-5,TRBV30,AWGRGVDQPQH
TRBJ1-5,TRBV15,ATSVERQGLPH
TRBJ2-1,TRBV5-5,ASSLGAGDYNEQF
TRBJ2-1,TRBV7-8,ASSLSSTYNEQF
TRBJ1-6,TRBV28,ASSLVLANSPLH
TRBJ2-7,TRBV2,ASARGISYEQY
TRBJ2-1,TRBV5-4,ASRNGLAHNEQF
TRBJ1-5,TRBV4-2,ASSQDGQGNQPQH
TRBJ2-5,TRBV5-6,ASSSKTGVQETQY
TRBJ1-5,TRBV12-2,ASRLESVPQH
TRBJ2-7,TRBV21-1,ASSKKVAGEELGSYEQY
TRBJ1-1,TRBV6-5,ASRPTGGPEAF